This T cell receptor beta chain stems from a study of shared clonotypes between healthy human individuals. For the study at large: There were three CD4 naive, three CD4 memory, two CD8 naive and one CD8 memory plates per donor. Findings and caveats of the study: Non-shared clonotypes had lower generation probabilities than clonotypes shared by all four sorted-subset donors. Researchers sampled blood only, noting tissue repertoires likely differ. Among donors, the sharing of clonotypes was expected to be influenced by sequencing depth.

Germline CDR1 and CDR2: MNHNS and SASEGT. The CDR3 runs to 14 residues. V lost 1 base, J lost 1 base, and 8 bases lay in between. With regard to this clone: Its target is unknown. Within the sample, other DNA sequences also encode this same CDR3.

Profiled with immunoSEQ multiplex PCR; TCRdb holds only in-frame clones, not every one. The sample lists roughly 2,300,000 clones, roughly 90% occurring once. The sequence came from a young man in good health. Some clones in this sample may be carry-over from other donors' samples. The sequencing input was naive CD4+ T cells from PBMCs. The subset was: CD45RA+ positively selected. This chain connects TRBV6-1 to TRBJ2-7; D gene unclear. Here the CDR3 reads CASSEVGSSYEQYF. The CDR3 DNA follows: TGTGCCAGCAGTGAAGTGGGATCTTCCTACGAGCAGTACTTC.